This T cell receptor (beta chain) was sequenced for a study of blood T cell repertoires in COVID-19. In terms of age and location, participants ranged from roughly 18 to 95 years and lived in about 25 US areas. Original methodology: How many nucleated cells were present was estimated from reference gene primer amplification. The data were produced by immunoSEQ multiplex PCR, yet TCRdb's version contains in-frame clones alone and is incomplete. The DNA gave D and trimming, while V, J and clone size come from that table. The sample consists of about 250,000 clones, approximately 90% of them appearing once. This clone was observed once. The CDR3 contains 15 residues. From germline, CDR1 is SGHRS and CDR2 YFSETQ. Germline trimming cut 4 bases from V and 1 base from J; bases unmatched to any gene: 2.

The V and J genes are TRBV5-1 and TRBJ2-6; 7 bases are shared with TRBD1. Input material: PBMCs or T cells enriched from blood (not recorded which). The sequence was obtained from a woman younger than 35 who had recovered from COVID-19. CDR3 in amino acids: CASSPTGSGANVLTF. The CDR3 DNA follows: TGCGCCAGCAGCCCGACAGGGTCTGGGGCCAACGTCCTGACTTTC.